This entry lists 5 T cell receptor beta chains sequenced from one sample in a study of blood T cell repertoires in COVID-19. The table came from immunoSEQ multiplex PCR; TCRdb's copy has only in-frame clones and leaves some out. The table shows 300,000 to 400,000 clones, with approximately 90% occurring only once. Material for sequencing was PBMCs or T cells enriched from blood (not recorded which). The receptors here all came from a woman aged 18-29 years who had recovered from COVID-19.

J is TRBJ2-3 and V is TRBV7-8; perhaps TRBD2 as D (5 bases). The CDR3 extends over 14 amino acids. Trimming removed 5 bases from V and 4 bases from J, with 13 bases in between. Germline V CDR1 and CDR2: SGHVS, FQNEAQ. CDR3 sequence: CASSPLGVSDTQYF. CDR3 DNA sequence: TGTGCCAGCAGCCCGCTCGGGGTTTCAGATACGCAGTATTTT.

This chain uses TRBV27 with TRBJ2-3, with 8 bases that match TRBD2. After removal of 5 bases from V and 0 bases from J, the junction contained 4 bases not matched to a gene. This CDR3 has 15 residues. Germline-derived CDR1 and CDR2 are MNHEY and SMNVEV (reference sequence). The CDR3 nucleotides read TGTGCCAGCAGTCTTAGCGGGGCTAGCACAGATACGCAGTATTTT. This codes for CASSLSGASTDTQYF.

The rearrangement uses TRBV7-6 and TRBJ1-3; D uncertain. Trimming stripped 1 base from V and 0 bases from J, with 7 bases between. Germline loops: CDR1 SGHVS, CDR2 FNYEAQ. The CDR3 has 15 amino acids. The CDR3 DNA is TGTGCCAGCAGCTTAGGGCAAAGCTCTGGAAACACCATATATTTT. Its protein product is CASSLGQSSGNTIYF.

This clone has only a few counts. The V gene is TRBV20-1, the J gene TRBJ1-3, with D hard to call. The length of the CDR3 is 13 residues. CDR1 is DFQATT, CDR2 SNEGSKA, per germline (reference sequence). With 3 bases removed from V and 1 base from J, the gap between germline ends came to 7 bases. The CDR3 DNA follows: TGCAGTGCTAGTTCCCTATCTGGAAACACCATATATTTT. Amino acid sequence: CSASSLSGNTIYF.

The CDR3 DNA is TGTGCCAGCAGTGCTACCCCGGGATTCTATAATTCACCCCTCCACTTT. Translation gives CASSATPGFYNSPLHF. This chain uses TRBV6-1 with TRBJ1-6; D gene ambiguous. Germline CDR1 is MNHNS and CDR2 is SASEGT. V was pared by 4 bases and J by 3 bases, with 13 bases between. The CDR3 length is 16 residues.